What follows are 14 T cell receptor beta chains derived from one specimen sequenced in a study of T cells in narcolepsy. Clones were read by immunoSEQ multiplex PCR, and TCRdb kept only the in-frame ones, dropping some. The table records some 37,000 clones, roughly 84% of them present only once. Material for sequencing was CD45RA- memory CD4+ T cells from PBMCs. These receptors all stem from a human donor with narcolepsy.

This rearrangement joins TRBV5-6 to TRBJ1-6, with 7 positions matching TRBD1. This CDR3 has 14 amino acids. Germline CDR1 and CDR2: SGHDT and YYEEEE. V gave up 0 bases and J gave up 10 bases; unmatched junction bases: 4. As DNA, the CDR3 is TGTGCCAGCAGCTTGGGTAGGGGGCGGTCACCCCTCCACTTT. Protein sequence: CASSLGRGRSPLHF.

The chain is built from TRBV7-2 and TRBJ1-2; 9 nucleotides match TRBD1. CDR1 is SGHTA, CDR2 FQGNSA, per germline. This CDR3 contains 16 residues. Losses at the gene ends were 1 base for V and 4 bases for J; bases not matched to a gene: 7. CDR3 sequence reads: CASSLGGTGTAYGYTF. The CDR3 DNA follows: TGTGCCAGCAGCTTAGGCGGGACAGGGACGGCCTATGGCTACACCTTC.

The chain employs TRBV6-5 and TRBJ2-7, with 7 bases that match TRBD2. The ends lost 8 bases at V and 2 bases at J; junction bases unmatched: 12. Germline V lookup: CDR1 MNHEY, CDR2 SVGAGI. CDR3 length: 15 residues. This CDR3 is CASGAVERGTYEQYF. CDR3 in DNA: TGTGCCAGCGGAGCCGTGGAGCGGGGCACCTACGAGCAGTACTTC.

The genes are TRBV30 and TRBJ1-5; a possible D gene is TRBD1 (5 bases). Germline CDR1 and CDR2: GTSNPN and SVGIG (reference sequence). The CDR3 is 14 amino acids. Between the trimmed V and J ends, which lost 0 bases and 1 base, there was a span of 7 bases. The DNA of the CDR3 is TGTGCCTGGAGTGTCGAGGGGAGCAATCAGCCCCAGCATTTT. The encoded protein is CAWSVEGSNQPQHF.

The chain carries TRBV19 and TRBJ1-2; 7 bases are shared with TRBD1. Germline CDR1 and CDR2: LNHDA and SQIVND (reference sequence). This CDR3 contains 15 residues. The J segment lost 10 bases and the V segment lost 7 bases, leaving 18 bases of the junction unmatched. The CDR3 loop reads CASNNIRDSDSIYTF. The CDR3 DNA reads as TGTGCCAGTAACAACATCCGGGACAGCGATTCCATCTACACCTTC.

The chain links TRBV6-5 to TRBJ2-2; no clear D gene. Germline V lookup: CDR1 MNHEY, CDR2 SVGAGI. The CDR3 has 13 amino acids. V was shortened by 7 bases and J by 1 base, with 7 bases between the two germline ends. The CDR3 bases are TGTGCCAGCACCCCAAAGAACACCGGGGAGCTGTTTTTT. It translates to CASTPKNTGELFF.

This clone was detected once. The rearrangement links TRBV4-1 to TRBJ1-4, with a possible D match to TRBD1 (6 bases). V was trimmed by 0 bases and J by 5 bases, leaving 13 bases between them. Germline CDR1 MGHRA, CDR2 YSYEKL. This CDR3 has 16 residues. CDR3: CASSQDPGARNEKLFF. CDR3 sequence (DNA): TGCGCCAGCAGCCAAGACCCAGGGGCTAGGAATGAAAAACTGTTTTTT.

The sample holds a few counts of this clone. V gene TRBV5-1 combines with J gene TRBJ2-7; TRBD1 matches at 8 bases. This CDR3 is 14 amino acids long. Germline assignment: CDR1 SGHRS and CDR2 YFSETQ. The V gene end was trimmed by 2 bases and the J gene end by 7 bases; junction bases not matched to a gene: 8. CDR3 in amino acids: CASSLWQGAREQYF. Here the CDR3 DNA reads TGCGCCAGCAGCTTATGGCAGGGGGCGAGGGAGCAGTACTTC.

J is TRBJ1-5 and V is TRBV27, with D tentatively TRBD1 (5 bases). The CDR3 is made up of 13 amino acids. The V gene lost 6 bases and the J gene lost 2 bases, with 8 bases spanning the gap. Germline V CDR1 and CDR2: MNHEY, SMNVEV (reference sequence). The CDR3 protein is CASRLRGNQPQHF. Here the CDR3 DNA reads TGTGCCAGCAGACTCAGGGGCAATCAGCCCCAGCATTTT.

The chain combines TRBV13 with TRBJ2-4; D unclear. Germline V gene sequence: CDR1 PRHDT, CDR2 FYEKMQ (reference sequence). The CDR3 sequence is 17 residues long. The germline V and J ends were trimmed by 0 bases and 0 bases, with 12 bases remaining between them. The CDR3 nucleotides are TGTGCCAGCAGCTTAGGGTTAGGAAATCTAGCCAAAAACATTCAGTACTTC. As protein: CASSLGLGNLAKNIQYF.

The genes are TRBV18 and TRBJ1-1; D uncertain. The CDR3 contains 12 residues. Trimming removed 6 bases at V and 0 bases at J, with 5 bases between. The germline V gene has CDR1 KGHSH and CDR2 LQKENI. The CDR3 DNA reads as TGTGCCAGCTCTAATGTGAACACTGAAGCTTTCTTT. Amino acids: CASSNVNTEAFF.

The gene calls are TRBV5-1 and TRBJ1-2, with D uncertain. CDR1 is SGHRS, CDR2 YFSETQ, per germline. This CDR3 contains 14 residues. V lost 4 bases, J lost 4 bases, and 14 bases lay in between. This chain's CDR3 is CASSPRHTPYGYTF. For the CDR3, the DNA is TGCGCCAGCAGCCCGCGACACACCCCCTATGGCTACACCTTC.

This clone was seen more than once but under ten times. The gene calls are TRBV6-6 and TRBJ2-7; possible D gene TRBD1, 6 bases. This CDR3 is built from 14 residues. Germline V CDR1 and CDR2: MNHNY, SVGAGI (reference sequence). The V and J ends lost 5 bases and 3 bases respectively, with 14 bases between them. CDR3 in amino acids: CASSGITGSYEQYF. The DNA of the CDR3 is TGTGCCAGCAGTGGGATAACAGGGAGCTACGAGCAGTACTTC.

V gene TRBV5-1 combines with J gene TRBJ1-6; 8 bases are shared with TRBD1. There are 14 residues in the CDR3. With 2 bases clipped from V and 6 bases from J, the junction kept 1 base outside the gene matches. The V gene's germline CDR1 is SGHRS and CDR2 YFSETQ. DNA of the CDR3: TGCGCCAGCAGCTTCGGACAGGGTAATTCACCCCTCCACTTT. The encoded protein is CASSFGQGNSPLHF.